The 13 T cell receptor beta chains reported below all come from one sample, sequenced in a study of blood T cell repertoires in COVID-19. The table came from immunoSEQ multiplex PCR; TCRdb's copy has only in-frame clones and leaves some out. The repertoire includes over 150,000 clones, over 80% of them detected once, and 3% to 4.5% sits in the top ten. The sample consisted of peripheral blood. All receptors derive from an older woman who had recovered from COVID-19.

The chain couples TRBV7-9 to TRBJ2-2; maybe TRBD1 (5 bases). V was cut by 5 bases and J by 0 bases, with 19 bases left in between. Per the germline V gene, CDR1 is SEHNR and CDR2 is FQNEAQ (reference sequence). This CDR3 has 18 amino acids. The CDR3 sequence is CASSPSGRAYTNTGELFF. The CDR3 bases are TGTGCCAGCAGCCCTTCGGGCAGGGCCTACACGAACACCGGGGAGCTGTTTTTT.

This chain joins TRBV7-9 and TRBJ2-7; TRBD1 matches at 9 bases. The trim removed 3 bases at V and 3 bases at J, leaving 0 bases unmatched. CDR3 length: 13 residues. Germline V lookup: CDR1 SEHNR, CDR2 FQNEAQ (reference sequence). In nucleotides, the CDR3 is TGTGCCAGCAGCTTGACAGGGGGCTACGAGCAGTACTTC. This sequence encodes CASSLTGGYEQYF. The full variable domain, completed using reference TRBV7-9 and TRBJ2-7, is DTGVSQNPRHKITKRGQNVTFRCDPISEHNRLYWYRQTLGQGPEFLTYFQNEAQLEKSRLLSDRFSAERPKGSFSTLEIQRTEQGDSAMYLCASSLTGGYEQYFGPGTRLTVT.

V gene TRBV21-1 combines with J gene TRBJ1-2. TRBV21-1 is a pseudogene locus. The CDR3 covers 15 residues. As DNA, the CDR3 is TGTGCCAGCATTCGGGGGACCGGCCAGGGCGATGGCTACACCTTC. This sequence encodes CASIRGTGQGDGYTF.

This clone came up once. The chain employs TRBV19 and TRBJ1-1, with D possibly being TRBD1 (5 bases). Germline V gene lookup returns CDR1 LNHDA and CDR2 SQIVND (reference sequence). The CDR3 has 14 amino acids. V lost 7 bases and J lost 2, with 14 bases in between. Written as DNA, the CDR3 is TGTGCCAGTACCCCCCGGGGGGACAACACTGAAGCTTTCTTT. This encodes CASTPRGDNTEAFF.

The DNA for the CDR3 is TGTGCCTGGAAGCCGGGACAGGATGGCTACACCTTC. Its protein product is CAWKPGQDGYTF. V is TRBV30 and J is TRBJ1-2; TRBD1 agrees at 8 bases. Germline V gene lookup returns CDR1 GTSNPN and CDR2 SVGIG (reference sequence). This CDR3 spans 12 amino acids. V was pared by 4 bases and J by 6 bases, with 4 bases of the junction left unmatched.

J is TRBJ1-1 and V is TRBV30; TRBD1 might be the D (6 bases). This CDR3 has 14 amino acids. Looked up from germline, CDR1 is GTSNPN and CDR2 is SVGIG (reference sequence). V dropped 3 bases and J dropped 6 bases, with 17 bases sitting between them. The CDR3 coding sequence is TGTGCCTGGAGAACCCCAGGGGTTCAACCTGAAGCTTTCTTT. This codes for CAWRTPGVQPEAFF.

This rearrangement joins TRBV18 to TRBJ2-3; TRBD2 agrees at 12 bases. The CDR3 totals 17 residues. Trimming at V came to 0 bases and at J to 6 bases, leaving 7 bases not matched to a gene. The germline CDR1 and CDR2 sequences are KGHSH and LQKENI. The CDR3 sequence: CASSPPSTSGGTDTQYF. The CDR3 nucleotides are TGTGCCAGCTCACCACCGAGCACTAGCGGGGGGACGGATACGCAGTATTTT.

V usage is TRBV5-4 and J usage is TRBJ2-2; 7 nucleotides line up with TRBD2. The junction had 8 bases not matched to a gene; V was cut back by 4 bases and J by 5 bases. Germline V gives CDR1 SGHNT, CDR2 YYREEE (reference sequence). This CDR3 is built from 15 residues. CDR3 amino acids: CASSPWGGGTGELFF. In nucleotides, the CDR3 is TGTGCCAGCAGCCCCTGGGGGGGTGGAACCGGGGAGCTGTTTTTT.

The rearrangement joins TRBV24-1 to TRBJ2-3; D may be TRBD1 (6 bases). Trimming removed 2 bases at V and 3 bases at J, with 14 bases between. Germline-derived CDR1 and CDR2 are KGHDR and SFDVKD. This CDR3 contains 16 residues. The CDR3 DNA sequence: TGTGCCACCAGTGATTCCCGGGACACTACGACAGATACGCAGTATTTT. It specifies CATSDSRDTTTDTQYF.

The CDR3 DNA reads as TGTGCCAGCTCACCAAGCGGGGGGGCGCCTGAGCAGTACTTC. This gives the protein CASSPSGGAPEQYF. The chain carries TRBV18 and TRBJ2-7; TRBD2 aligns across 10 bases. The length of the CDR3 is 14 residues. The V gene's germline CDR1 is KGHSH and CDR2 LQKENI. Losses at the gene ends were 2 bases for V and 7 bases for J; bases not matched to a gene: 5.

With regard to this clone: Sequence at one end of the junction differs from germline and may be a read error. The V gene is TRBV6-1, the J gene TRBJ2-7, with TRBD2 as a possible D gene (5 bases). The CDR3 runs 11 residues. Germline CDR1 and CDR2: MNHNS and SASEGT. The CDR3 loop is CASSERAWVGF. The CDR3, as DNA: TGTGCCAGCAGTGAGAGGGCCTGGGTAGGCTTC.

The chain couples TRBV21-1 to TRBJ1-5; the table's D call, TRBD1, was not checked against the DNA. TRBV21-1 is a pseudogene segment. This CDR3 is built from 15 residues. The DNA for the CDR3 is TGTGCCAGCAGCAAACGCCAGGGTGGTAATCAGCCCCAGCATTTT. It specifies CASSKRQGGNQPQHF.

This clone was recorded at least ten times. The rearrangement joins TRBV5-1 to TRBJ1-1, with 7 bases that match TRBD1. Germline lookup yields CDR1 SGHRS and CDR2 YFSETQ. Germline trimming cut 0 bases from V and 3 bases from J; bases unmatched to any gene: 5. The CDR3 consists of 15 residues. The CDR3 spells CASSLGDRAHTEAFF. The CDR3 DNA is TGCGCCAGCAGCTTGGGTGACAGGGCGCACACTGAAGCTTTCTTT.